Reported below is one T cell receptor beta chain. This clonotype has ten or more counts. Its antigen is still unknown. The record has no base qualities; no much larger clone is one base away. Preparation of the library involved multiplex PCR. Sequencing was carried out with an Illumina HiSeq 4000. TCR beta libraries were built with iRepertoire HTBI primers and Arm-PCR amplification of CDR3 regions. Gel purification was performed on PCR products prior to sequencing. The original pipeline was this. Gene usage analysis of CDR3 amino acid clonotypes relied on the roughly 60 TRBV and 14 TRBJ segments identified across samples. Filtered high-quality paired reads were merged into contigs using COPE and FqMerger. BLAST was used to align contigs to IMGT TRBV, TRBD and TRBJ reference genes, and CDR3 was defined according to IMGT. Any clonotype with a frequency above 0.1% was counted as a highly expanded clone. Shannon entropy was used to measure repertoire diversity, and the Gini coefficient was used to measure V-J evenness. A clonotype found in more than one individual was treated as public. TCRdb itself trimmed the public reads at Q25 with fastp, ran MiXCR and retained productive beta chains. Duplicate CDR3 protein sequences are folded into a single record with the most common DNA and genes. What appears here as the V and J calls and clone size reflects TCRdb's work, not the paper's. The sample table contains about 460,000 distinct CDR3 sequences; only one count was recorded for 14% of them. The ten top clones hold roughly 18% of the sample.

This sample stems from a study of regulatory T cells in long-lasting Graves disease (dated by TCRdb to 2020 to 2022). The study in broad terms: Antithyroid drugs had been taken for less than 3 months by newly diagnosed Graves' disease patients. A total of roughly 35 samples underwent TCR sequencing, from about 13 patients with persistent Graves' disease and approximately 20 patients with newly diagnosed Graves' disease. The study was registered as a clinical trial and conducted in China. Peripheral blood TCR sequencing and RNA sequencing compared persistent Graves' disease patients with newly diagnosed Graves' disease patients. Beyond this particular receptor, the publication reports: Persistent disease showed preferential use of TRBV28, TRBJ1-2 and TRBJ2-5, whereas newly diagnosed disease favored TRBV20-1 and TRBJ2-1. Peripheral blood alone was examined, since thyroid tissue, which constituted the primary lesion, could not be accessed. The authors noted that the small sample size was a limitation that may lower accuracy. Persistent patients shared more public clonotypes among themselves (around 2,800) than newly diagnosed patients did (nearly 1,000). Only the TCR beta chain was sequenced and analyzed. Compared with newly diagnosed patients, patients with persistent Graves' disease had lower TCR Shannon entropy and fewer highly expanded clones, which suggests clonal expansion.

This sample's time point label indicates: newly diagnosed GD, antithyroid drugs for less than 3 months. For both TCR sequencing and RNA sequencing, RNA was extracted from PBMCs using TRIzol. The diagnosis of Graves' disease was made according to American Thyroid Association guidelines. Recruitment of patients was carried out at an endocrinology department in Xi'an, China. Each patient gave approximately 8.8 milliliters of peripheral blood, collected in an EDTA anticoagulant tube. Ficoll Paque Plus density gradient separation was used to isolate PBMCs, and no additional T cell sorting was done. An Agilent 2100 Bioanalyzer and agarose gel were used to check RNA quality, and a NanoDrop 2000 was used to measure RNA concentration. V drops 10 bases and J drops 5 bases, leaving 29 bases in between. Its CDR3 holds 17 amino acids, cysteine through phenylalanine. CDR3 DNA only is kept here, 51 bases in frame from base 1. Looking up the germline V gene yields CDR1 MDHEN and CDR2 SYDVKM.

This same sample was also part of a study on T cells in Graves' hyperthyroidism and ophthalmopathy. The second study's authors report: Stable Graves' hyperthyroidism was defined as no progression to ophthalmopathy during 18 months of follow-up. Hyperthyroidism patients were newly diagnosed, with disease duration under 2 months, and aged 18 to 65 years. Patients with uncontrolled infections, other autoimmune diseases, pregnancy or lactation were excluded. Diagnoses were based on clinical symptoms, serum thyroxine and TRAb, thyroid ultrasound and orbital computed tomography. The first round of RT-PCR for the TCR CDR3 was performed with the HTBI primer set and the Qiagen OneStep RT-PCR kit. Most expanded thyroid clonotypes (frequency above 0.001) were also found in blood, which suggests that blood repertoires may mirror thyroid immune responses. In cross-validation, a model built on a 13 V-J signature told ophthalmopathy apart from stable hyperthyroidism with roughly 87% sensitivity and around 83% specificity, and in testing the same model reached 80%/75%. In validation, the model predicted progression to ophthalmopathy with roughly 70% sensitivity and 72% to 75% specificity, a median of roughly seven months before onset. TCR V-J signatures able to tell the groups apart were searched for in a discovery cohort of 90 to 100 patients, of whom more than 40 had Graves' ophthalmopathy and 55 to 60 had stable Graves' hyperthyroidism. Prospective prediction of ophthalmopathy was tested in an independent validation cohort consisting of 18 to 20 hyperthyroidism patients and around 16 patients who later progressed to ophthalmopathy. The 80 to 100 discovery patients were randomly divided into training and test sets at a 7:3 ratio. The study also compared thyroid tissue and blood T-cell repertoires from about six Graves' hyperthyroidism patients. Once sampling was done, hyperthyroidism patients were given methimazole at a starting dose of 30 mg daily, whereas ophthalmopathy patients were given high-dose intravenous methylprednisolone. Libraries were constructed in a second round of multiplex PCR, after which size selection and purification were carried out. Sequencing of the libraries was done on an Illumina HiSeq2000 using paired-end 100 bp reads. Raw data were processed with SOAPnuke, discarding reads with adapters, uncalled bases, mean Phred below 15, or no exact constant-primer or identifier match. High-quality paired reads were merged with COPE v1.2.5, and unique nucleotide sequences were defined as clonotypes. MiTCR v1.1 was used to align clonotypes to the IMGT TRBV, TRBD and TRBJ reference segments. The analysis included only V-J combinations with a frequency above 0.0001, which together covered more than 99% of the repertoires. The TCS score was defined as F50 (clonal expansion) divided by E x V (chaos), with BLOSUM62-based TCRdist calculated between CDR3 peptides within each V-J. Welch's t-statistics and random forest reduced several hundred V-J features to 10 to 15, which were used in a naive Bayes classifier (R e1071). No statistical method was used to set the sample size in advance, and investigators knew the group allocation. TCR Vbeta CDR3 sequencing of approximately 140 peripheral blood samples (under 45 ophthalmopathy, 75 or so hyperthyroidism and some 17 progressor patients) is reported in the paper.

The chain employs TRBV28 and TRBJ1-2; matching of 5 bases hints at TRBD1 as the D gene. Specimen: peripheral blood mononuclear cells (PBMCs), collected at new diagnosis, from a patient treated with antithyroid drugs. This sequence originates from a woman in her forties or fifties with Graves disease. Donor details come from another sample of the same person, matched by shared clones. The CDR3 protein is CATRGGEYSRLFYGYTF. The DNA reads as follows: TGTGCCACCAGAGGAGGGGAGTACTCGCGCCTTTTTTATGGCTACACCTTC.